This T cell receptor beta chain emerged from a study of identical twins. Study findings and constraints: For out-of-frame alpha sequences shared by twins, low generation probability was in excess. Fewer insertions were carried by abundant cord blood beta clonotypes, but none was seen in memory repertoires.

This clonotype was seen only a few times. The antigen is unknown. The V gene end was trimmed by 3 bases and the J gene end by 6 bases; junction bases not matched to a gene: 7. Germline V gene lookup returns CDR1 SGDLS and CDR2 YYNGEE. This CDR3 has 15 residues. cDNA carried unique molecular identifiers, and a universal primer site was added by template switching. TCRdb fed the 5' RACE reads into MiXCR, producing one record per CDR3 protein. The sample carries roughly 720,000 distinct CDR3 sequences, 15% to 20% recorded once. This sample also appeared in a second study, on T cells expressing NK-cell markers. That work adds: HCMV seropositivity marked seven of the eight sequenced donors; one was seronegative.

Sequencing was performed on PBMCs. The V call is TRBV9, the J call TRBJ1-1, with 11 bases identical to TRBD1. The TCR originated in a woman aged 18-29 years in good health. CDR3 residues: CASSEEDRGHPEAFF. DNA of the CDR3: TGTGCCAGCAGCGAGGAGGACAGGGGGCATCCTGAAGCTTTCTTT.